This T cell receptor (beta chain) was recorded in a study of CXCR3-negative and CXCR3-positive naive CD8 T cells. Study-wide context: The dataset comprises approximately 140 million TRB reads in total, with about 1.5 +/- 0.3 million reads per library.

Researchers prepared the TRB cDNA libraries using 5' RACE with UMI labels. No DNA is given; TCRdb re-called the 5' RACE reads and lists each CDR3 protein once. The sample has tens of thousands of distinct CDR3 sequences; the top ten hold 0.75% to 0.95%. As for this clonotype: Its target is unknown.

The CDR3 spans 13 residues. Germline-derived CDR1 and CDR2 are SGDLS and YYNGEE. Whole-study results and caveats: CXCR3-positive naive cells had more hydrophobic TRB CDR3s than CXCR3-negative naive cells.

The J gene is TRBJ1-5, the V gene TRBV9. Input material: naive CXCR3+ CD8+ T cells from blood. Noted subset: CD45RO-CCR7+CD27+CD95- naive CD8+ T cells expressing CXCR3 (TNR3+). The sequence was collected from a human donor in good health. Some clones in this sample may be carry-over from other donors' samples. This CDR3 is CASSVNSGQPQHF.